This TCR beta chain was recovered during a study of spatial heterogeneity in lung cancer. On the study more broadly: Raw sequencing reads included, on average, more than 9.5 appearances of each unique TCR and UMI combination.

J was trimmed by 4 bases and V by 2 bases; bases with no gene match: 9. The CDR3 length is 16 residues. CDR1 is LNHNV, CDR2 YYDKDF, per germline (reference sequence). Every individual TCR cDNA molecule carried its own unique molecular identifier, which allowed correction of PCR and sequencing errors. MiXCR, applied by TCRdb to the 5' RACE reads, yields one record per CDR3 protein. Found here are 12,000 to 15,000 distinct CDR3 sequences, around 7.8% of them singletons; the top ten hold 7% to 10%. Study results and limitations: How many expanded intratumoral alpha and beta TCRs were present tracked the tumor mutation count, which was a count of nonsynonymous mutations.

Stated time point: sample taken at primary tumor resection. The 72 donors had untreated early-stage non-small cell lung cancer. No cells were sorted before sequencing. The whole RNA sequenced was extracted from tumor, nontumor lung or frozen PBMC. This clonotype has just a few counts. Its antigen is still unknown. Sample: lung tumor tissue, taken at surgery. The chain links TRBV15 to TRBJ2-3; 7 bases fit TRBD1. This receptor was obtained from a male donor with early-stage non-small cell lung cancer. CDR3 sequence reads: CATSRSYRGRADTQYF. The CDR3 DNA reads TGTGCCACCAGCAGATCCTACAGGGGTAGGGCAGATACGCAGTATTTT. The variable domain in full, with the rest retrieved from reference TRBV15 and TRBJ2-3, is DAMVIQNPRYQVTQFGKPVTLSCSQTLNHNVMYWYQQKSSQAPKLLFHYYDKDFNNEADTPDNFQSRRPNTSFCFLDIRSPGLGDTAMYLCATSRSYRGRADTQYFGPGTRLTVL.